One sample yielded the 18 T cell receptor beta chains listed below, sequenced in a study of T cells in Graves' hyperthyroidism and ophthalmopathy. Amplified TCR beta CDR3 regions derived from RNA transcripts. RT-PCR in the first round (using the HTBI primer set) targeted the TCR CDR3. TCRdb re-called the multiplex PCR reads with MiXCR, one entry per CDR3 protein. The sample lists hundreds of thousands of distinct CDR3 sequences, around 16% occurring once. The sample consisted of blood. The origin of the receptors is a woman aged 18-29 years with Graves' hyperthyroidism that later progressed to Graves' ophthalmopathy.

This clonotype was seen more than once but under ten times. Here the CDR3 reads CASNPGLAIPDTQYF. The DNA for the CDR3 is TGTGCCAGCAACCCCGGACTAGCGATCCCAGATACGCAGTATTTT. This chain joins TRBV2 and TRBJ2-3, with 9 bases matching TRBD2. CDR1 and CDR2 from the germline V gene are SNHLY and FYNNEI. With 7 bases clipped from V and 4 bases from J, the junction kept 9 bases outside the gene matches. The CDR3 has 15 amino acids.

This CDR3 is CASSLDRGTYEQYF. The CDR3 region has the DNA TGCGCCAGCAGCCTGGACAGGGGTACCTACGAGCAGTACTTC. This chain joins TRBV4-1 and TRBJ2-7; 9 bases match TRBD1. V shed 4 bases and J 2 bases; nucleotides not matched to a gene: 3. The CDR3 length is 14 residues. Germline-derived CDR1 and CDR2 are MGHRA and YSYEKL.

Many counts were recorded for this clonotype. V usage is TRBV7-2 and J usage is TRBJ1-5, with D uncertain. The ends were cut back, 8 bases at V and 3 bases at J, with 11 bases in the middle. The CDR3 runs 13 residues. Germline V gene data show CDR1 as SGHTA and CDR2 as FQGNSA. CDR3 nucleotides: TGTGCCAGCGCCGGGAACTTCAATCAGCCCCAGCATTTT. Amino acids: CASAGNFNQPQHF.

The genes are TRBV10-3 and TRBJ2-3; 7 bases are shared with TRBD1. Trimming took 5 bases from V and 3 from J; bases not matched to a gene: 5. This CDR3 contains 14 residues. In germline, CDR1 is ENHRY, CDR2 SYGVKD. The CDR3 spells CAISQGERTDTQYF. CDR3 nucleotides: TGTGCCATCAGTCAGGGGGAGAGGACAGATACGCAGTATTTT.

This clonotype was found a few times. This chain connects TRBV9 to TRBJ2-7, with TRBD2 matching over 9 bases. V gave up 4 bases and J gave up 2 bases; unmatched junction bases: 10. The CDR3 has 16 amino acids. Germline CDR1 is SGDLS and CDR2 is YYNGEE. The CDR3 region has the DNA TGTGCCAGCAGCCCTCGTAGCGGGAGTAATCCCTACGAGCAGTACTTC. Its translation: CASSPRSGSNPYEQYF.

The chain recombines TRBV6-2 or TRBV6-3 with TRBJ2-1; 10 nucleotides agree with TRBD1. J gave up 5 bases and V 6 bases, and 10 bases lay outside the gene matches. Germline-derived CDR1 and CDR2 are MNHEY and SVGEGT. The CDR3 consists of 16 residues. The CDR3 region is CASRRGDRGRDNEQFF. The CDR3 region has the DNA TGTGCCAGCAGGCGAGGAGACAGGGGGCGCGACAATGAGCAGTTCTTC.

This clonotype was recorded at least ten times. CDR3 sequence reads: CALGWAGGTDTQYF. The CDR3, as DNA: TGTGCCCTCGGTTGGGCAGGGGGCACAGATACGCAGTATTTT. The chain couples TRBV30 to TRBJ2-3, with D possibly being TRBD1 (6 bases). The CDR3 runs to 14 residues. The germline gives CDR1 GTSNPN, CDR2 SVGIG (reference sequence). V lost 8 bases, J lost 1 base, and 16 bases lay in between.

This clonotype was seen a handful of times. V gene TRBV2 combines with J gene TRBJ2-7; TRBD1 might be the D (6 bases). Between the trimmed V and J ends, which lost 4 bases and 5 bases, there was a span of 15 bases. Germline assignment: CDR1 SNHLY and CDR2 FYNNEI. CDR3 size: 14 residues. The CDR3 DNA sequence: TGTGCCAGCAGTGCTTTATGGGGGCGGGACGAGCAGTACTTC. Translating gives CASSALWGRDEQYF.

V usage is TRBV7-2 and J usage is TRBJ2-7; 8 bases are shared with TRBD2. The CDR3 sequence is 16 residues long. Looked up from germline, CDR1 is SGHTA and CDR2 is FQGNSA. V trimming: 0 bases; J trimming: 1 base; junction bases outside the gene matches: 5. The CDR3 is CASSLAASGSSYEQYF. CDR3 nucleotides: TGTGCCAGCAGCTTAGCTGCTAGCGGGTCTTCCTACGAGCAGTACTTC.

This chain connects TRBV4-3 to TRBJ2-1; D unresolved. Looked up from germline, CDR1 is LGHNA and CDR2 is YSLEER. CDR3 length: 13 residues. V lost 0 bases, J lost 6 bases, and 6 bases lay in between. CDR3 loop: CASSQDLVNEQFF. The CDR3 coding sequence is TGCGCCAGCAGCCAAGATCTGGTCAATGAGCAGTTCTTC.

This clonotype was observed at least ten times. The chain links TRBV2 to TRBJ2-1; D remains ambiguous. Germline V CDR1 and CDR2: SNHLY, FYNNEI. This CDR3 region has 14 residues. The V end was cut by 2 bases, the J end by 4 bases, with 9 bases between. The CDR3 loop is CASSENSPYNEQFF. The CDR3 coding sequence is TGTGCCAGCAGTGAAAACAGCCCGTACAATGAGCAGTTCTTC.

The genes are TRBV9 and TRBJ2-4; perhaps TRBD2 as D (5 bases). Looked up from germline, CDR1 is SGDLS and CDR2 is YYNGEE. The CDR3 length is 15 residues. Between the trimmed V and J ends, which lost 1 base and 4 bases, there was a span of 12 bases. The CDR3 DNA is TGTGCCAGCAGCGTATCGGCGGGCCAAAAAAACATTCAGTACTTC. The encoded protein is CASSVSAGQKNIQYF. Full variable domain (outside the CDR3, taken from reference TRBV9 and TRBJ2-4): DSGVTQTPKHLITATGQRVTLRCSPRSGDLSVYWYQQSLDQGLQFLIQYYNGEERAKGNILERFSAQQFPDLHSELNLSSLELGDSALYFCASSVSAGQKNIQYFGAGTRLSVL.

This clonotype was seen many times. The V and J genes are TRBV30 and TRBJ2-5; the D gene is possibly TRBD2 (5 bases). CDR3 length: 14 amino acids. Germline V lookup: CDR1 GTSNPN, CDR2 SVGIG (reference sequence). The ends were cut back, 0 bases at V and 2 bases at J, with 10 bases in the middle. CDR3 DNA: TGTGCCTGGAGTGTGCAAGGACTTCAAGAGACCCAGTACTTC. This codes for CAWSVQGLQETQYF.

The CDR3 loop is CASSEKGKYF. The CDR3 coding sequence is TGTGCCAGCAGTGAAAAGGGGAAGTACTTC. The chain is built from TRBV2 and TRBJ2-5, with D possibly being TRBD1 (5 bases). Trimming removed 2 bases at V and 12 bases at J, with 7 bases between. The CDR3 consists of 10 residues. Germline CDR1 SNHLY, CDR2 FYNNEI.

The chain couples TRBV12-3 or TRBV12-4 to TRBJ2-1; 7 bases align to TRBD2. CDR3 length: 15 residues. Unmatched junction bases numbered 15, after V lost 7 bases and J lost 9 bases. CDR3 in amino acids: CASNPSAGDDGEQFF. CDR3 in DNA: TGTGCCAGCAACCCAAGCGCGGGAGATGATGGTGAGCAGTTCTTC.

This chain links TRBV25-1 with TRBJ2-7, with 15 bases identical to TRBD2. V dropped 4 bases and J dropped 5; count of bases not matched to a gene: 3. The CDR3 loop spans 15 amino acids. Germline V gene sequence: CDR1 MGHDK, CDR2 SYGVNS. The CDR3 protein is CASSVGLAGGNEQYF. In nucleotides, the CDR3 is TGTGCCAGCAGTGTGGGACTAGCGGGAGGTAACGAGCAGTACTTC.

This chain joins TRBV19 and TRBJ2-6; tentatively, D is TRBD2 (5 bases). CDR3 length: 15 residues. The germline V and J ends were trimmed by 3 bases and 0 bases, with 6 bases remaining between them. Germline lookup yields CDR1 LNHDA and CDR2 SQIVND (reference sequence). The CDR3 region is CASSIGDSGANVLTF. The CDR3 coding sequence is TGTGCCAGTAGTATCGGGGACTCTGGGGCCAACGTCCTGACTTTC.

There are many counts of this clonotype. The V gene is TRBV12-3 or TRBV12-4, the J gene TRBJ2-2, with D hard to call. Between the trimmed V and J ends, which lost 2 bases and 11 bases, there was a span of 12 bases. The CDR3 is made up of 13 amino acids. The CDR3 nucleotides are TGTGCCAGCAGTTTATTTCGCGGCCTAGAGCTGTTTTTT. It encodes CASSLFRGLELFF.